The next 5 T cell receptor beta chains were all read from a single sample in a study of early T cells in non-severe SARS-CoV-2 infection. TCRdb independently ran MiXCR on the 5' RACE reads; one entry per CDR3 protein. The table shows 25,000 to 40,000 distinct CDR3 sequences, with 5.4% occurring only once. Sequencing was performed on whole blood. The receptors derive from an adult who was a healthcare worker with PCR-confirmed SARS-CoV-2 infection or an uninfected control (not recorded which).

This clonotype appeared many times. The V gene is TRBV13, the J gene TRBJ2-1; TRBD2 matches at 13 bases. Germline-derived CDR1 and CDR2 are PRHDT and FYEKMQ (reference sequence). V was pared by 5 bases and J by 10 bases, with 8 bases of the junction left unmatched. The CDR3 is 15 amino acids. The chain's CDR3 is CASSPSGLAGIEQFF. CDR3 in DNA: TGTGCCAGCAGCCCCTCGGGACTAGCGGGGATCGAGCAGTTCTTC. Variable domain in full (rest from reference TRBV13 and TRBJ2-1): AAGVIQSPRHLIKEKRETATLKCYPIPRHDTVYWYQQGPGQDPQFLISFYEKMQSDKGSIPDRFSAQQFSDYHSELNMSSLELGDSALYFCASSPSGLAGIEQFFGPGTRLTVL.

This clonotype was detected many times. The V and J genes are TRBV5-1 and TRBJ1-6, with D hard to call. The CDR3 consists of 15 residues. The germline V gene encodes CDR1 SGHRS and CDR2 YFSETQ. V was shortened by 5 bases and J by 0 bases, with 9 bases between the two germline ends. For the CDR3, the DNA is TGCGCCAGCAGAATCCAGGCCTCCTATAATTCACCCCTCCACTTT. Protein sequence: CASRIQASYNSPLHF.

The chain recombines TRBV28 with TRBJ1-1, with TRBD1 identical over 8 bases. CDR1 is MDHEN, CDR2 SYDVKM, per germline. The J segment lost 6 bases and the V segment lost 8 bases, leaving 17 bases of the junction unmatched. The CDR3 is 16 residues long. CDR3 sequence: CASPTSRGQFSAEAFF. The CDR3 DNA reads TGTGCCAGCCCGACGAGCAGGGGGCAATTTTCCGCTGAAGCTTTCTTT. Based on the CDR3 plus reference TRBV28 and TRBJ1-1, the full variable domain is DVKVTQSSRYLVKRTGEKVFLECVQDMDHENMFWYRQDPGLGLRLIYFSYDVKMKEKGDIPEGYSVSREKKERFSLILESASTNQTSMYLCASPTSRGQFSAEAFFGQGTRLTVV.

V usage is TRBV24-1 and J usage is TRBJ2-2; tentative D call: TRBD1 (5 bases). V dropped 6 bases and J dropped 5 bases, with 12 bases sitting between them. In germline, CDR1 is KGHDR, CDR2 SFDVKD. The CDR3 has 14 residues. Here the CDR3 reads CATSLQGQTGELFF. In nucleotides, the CDR3 is TGTGCCACCAGTCTTCAGGGTCAAACCGGGGAGCTGTTTTTT.

This clonotype was detected a few times. This rearrangement joins TRBV4-1 to TRBJ1-6; possibly TRBD1 for D (5 bases). Trimming removed 1 base at V and 10 bases at J, with 17 bases between. Germline lookup yields CDR1 MGHRA and CDR2 YSYEKL. The CDR3 length is 16 residues. CDR3 region: CASSQGAGQGGSPLHF. The CDR3 region has the DNA TGCGCCAGCAGCCAAGGGGCCGGCCAGGGCGGGTCACCCCTCCACTTT.